Included here is one TCR beta chain sequence, with context. V lost 5 bases to trimming and J lost 9 bases; unmatched junction nucleotides: 7. This CDR3 comprises 15 residues. Looked up from germline, CDR1 is SEHNR and CDR2 is FQNEAQ (reference sequence). The record originates from a study of control samples from healthy donors and cancer patients. Repertoires were generated with immunoSEQ multiplex PCR, while TCRdb's copy carries only in-frame clones and drops some. The table lists fewer than 200,000 clones, around nine tenths of them singletons. V is TRBV7-9 and J is TRBJ2-1, with 13 bases identical to TRBD2. The sequence was obtained from a man aged 25-45 years in good health. The material sequenced was blood. The CDR3 DNA follows: TGTGCCAGCAGCACCCGGACTAGCGGGAGTGGTGAGCAGTTCTTC. It is translated as CASSTRTSGSGEQFF. Full variable domain (rest looked up from reference TRBV7-9 and TRBJ2-1): DTGVSQNPRHKITKRGQNVTFRCDPISEHNRLYWYRQTLGQGPEFLTYFQNEAQLEKSRLLSDRFSAERPKGSFSTLEIQRTEQGDSAMYLCASSTRTSGSGEQFFGPGTRLTVL.